These 8 T cell receptor beta chains share one sample of origin, sequenced in a study of T-cell memory formation after mild COVID-19. From the 5' RACE reads, TCRdb called clonotypes with MiXCR, one entry per CDR3 protein. Of about 400,000 distinct CDR3 sequences listed, 20% to 25% are singletons. The sequencing input was PBMCs or a T cell subset sorted from them (not recorded which). Source of these receptors: an adult woman who had mild COVID-19 (a few samples of this study predate the infection). Cell type and time point are not known.

The chain is built from TRBV5-6 and TRBJ2-5, with 8 positions matching TRBD1. The V and J ends lost 0 bases and 2 bases, in that order; junction bases with no gene match: 6. Germline V lookup: CDR1 SGHDT, CDR2 YYEEEE. The CDR3 covers 16 residues. CDR3 loop: CASSLGARGLQETQYF. The DNA of the CDR3 is TGTGCCAGCAGCTTGGGGGCCAGGGGGCTTCAAGAGACCCAGTACTTC.

Only a few counts were recorded for this clonotype. The junction departs from germline at one end; a sequencing error may be responsible. The V and J genes are TRBV7-3 and TRBJ2-2; maybe TRBD1 (6 bases). Germline-derived CDR1 and CDR2 are SGHTA and FQGTGA. CDR3 length: 18 residues. CDR3 nucleotides: TGTGCCAGCAGCTTACGACCGCCGGGACACCAGAACGCCGGGGAGCTGTTTTTT. Its protein product is CASSLRPPGHQNAGELFF.

This clonotype appeared a few times. The chain is built from TRBV7-2 and TRBJ2-7; D may be TRBD2 (5 bases). Germline values: CDR1 SGHTA, CDR2 FQGNSA. Trimming pared 4 bases from V and 5 bases from J, leaving 6 bases between. The CDR3 is made up of 11 amino acids. The CDR3 bases are TGTGCCAGCAGCTGGAGGCACGAGCAGTACTTC. Translated: CASSWRHEQYF.

This clonotype has at least ten counts. The V and J genes are TRBV12-3 or TRBV12-4 and TRBJ2-2, with D unresolved. The CDR3 extends over 13 amino acids. V was trimmed by 6 bases and J by 1 base, leaving 6 bases between them. The CDR3 region is CASRPKNTGELFF. CDR3 in DNA: TGTGCCAGCAGGCCAAAGAACACCGGGGAGCTGTTTTTT.

In its sample, this clonotype was seen a few times. The rearrangement uses TRBV7-9 and TRBJ1-4; D gene unclear. V was clipped by 4 bases and J by 2 bases, with 11 bases between them. CDR3 length: 15 residues. CDR1 is SEHNR, CDR2 FQNEAQ, per germline (reference sequence). CDR3 protein: CASSSLTFTNEKLFF. Written as DNA, the CDR3 is TGTGCCAGCAGCTCCTTGACATTCACTAATGAAAAACTGTTTTTT. Supplemented by reference TRBV7-9 and TRBJ1-4, the full variable domain reads DTGVSQNPRHKITKRGQNVTFRCDPISEHNRLYWYRQTLGQGPEFLTYFQNEAQLEKSRLLSDRFSAERPKGSFSTLEIQRTEQGDSAMYLCASSSLTFTNEKLFFGSGTQLSVL.

This clonotype was counted only a few times. The rearrangement uses TRBV15 and TRBJ2-5, with D unresolved. From germline, CDR1 is LNHNV and CDR2 YYDKDF (reference sequence). The CDR3 totals 15 residues. The V and J ends lost 0 bases and 2 bases respectively, with 10 bases between them. CDR3 protein: CATSRESRPQETQYF. CDR3 coding DNA: TGTGCCACCAGCAGAGAATCTAGGCCGCAAGAGACCCAGTACTTC.

V is TRBV5-5 and J is TRBJ2-1, with a possible D match to TRBD2 (6 bases). The CDR3 length is 19 residues. The V gene lost 1 base and the J gene lost 7 bases, with 27 bases spanning the gap. Germline V lookup: CDR1 SGHKS, CDR2 YYEKEE (reference sequence). CDR3 nucleotides: TGTGCCAGCAGCTTGATGATAGGCGTAGCGGACCCTTGGCTAAATGAGCAGTTCTTC. This codes for CASSLMIGVADPWLNEQFF.

This clonotype has more than one count but fewer than ten. The chain employs TRBV9 and TRBJ1-2; the D gene is possibly TRBD1 (6 bases). In germline, CDR1 is SGDLS, CDR2 YYNGEE. The V end lost 4 bases, the J end lost 2 bases, and 18 bases lay between the germline ends. The CDR3 sequence is 16 residues long. In DNA form, the CDR3 reads TGTGCCAGCAGCCCATTGGGGCTGGGGGCGAACTATGGCTACACCTTC. Protein: CASSPLGLGANYGYTF.